Below, 23 T cell receptor beta chains from the same sample are listed, as sequenced in a study of human T cells and chemical hapten exposure. TCRdb itself ran the RACE reads through MiXCR, one entry per CDR3 protein. The sample lists 360,000 or so distinct CDR3 sequences; just under 6.5% were seen once. Sample time point: patch test 2, 6 weeks after DPC sensitization. As to treatment: therapeutic diphenylcyclopropenone sensitization with weekly scalp DPC. The specimen was whole blood, collected in connection with sensitization to the hapten diphenylcyclopropenone (DPC). These receptors were collected from a woman between 18 and 29 years old with alopecia areata. Some clones in this sample may be carry-over from other donors' samples.

This clonotype was picked up a small number of times. The chain uses TRBV5-1 and TRBJ2-1, with D uncertain. Germline V lookup: CDR1 SGHRS, CDR2 YFSETQ. V gave up 3 bases and J gave up 3 bases, with 16 bases separating them. The CDR3 runs to 16 residues. The CDR3 reads CASSWFTRVFYNEQFF. CDR3 nucleotides: TGCGCCAGCAGCTGGTTTACAAGGGTCTTCTACAATGAGCAGTTCTTC.

The sample holds a few counts of this clonotype. The chain has TRBV29-1 and TRBJ1-1, with D maybe TRBD1 (5 bases). The length of the CDR3 is 12 residues. Germline V gene data show CDR1 as SQVTM and CDR2 as ANQGSEA. V was trimmed by 3 bases and J by 4 bases, leaving 9 bases between them. The CDR3 region is CSVDGRGTEAFF. CDR3 bases: TGCAGCGTTGACGGGAGGGGCACTGAAGCTTTCTTT.

This clonotype was detected many times. In DNA, the CDR3 is TGTGCCTGGTCTACAGGGGGCCCTAATGAAAAACTGTTTTTT. Residues: CAWSTGGPNEKLFF. The rearrangement links TRBV28 to TRBJ1-4, with 9 bases identical to TRBD1. The CDR3 consists of 14 residues. The V gene's germline CDR1 is MDHEN and CDR2 SYDVKM. After removal of 11 bases from V and 3 bases from J, the junction contained 7 bases not matched to a gene.

This clonotype occurred many times. The V and J genes are TRBV4-2 and TRBJ1-5, with a tentative D call TRBD1 (6 bases). The V end lost 4 bases, the J end lost 1 base, and 11 bases lay between the germline ends. The CDR3 has 15 residues. Per germline, CDR1 LGHNA and CDR2 YNFKEQ. Here the CDR3 DNA reads TGTGCCAGCAGCCCACAGGGATTGAGCAATCAGCCCCAGCATTTT. This sequence encodes CASSPQGLSNQPQHF.

This clonotype has a count of ten or more. The CDR3 DNA follows: TGCGCCAGCAGCCAAGATTTCACTGAAGCTTTCTTT. This codes for CASSQDFTEAFF. The J gene is TRBJ1-1, the V gene TRBV4-3; no definite D call. Germline values: CDR1 LGHNA, CDR2 YSLEER. The CDR3 is made up of 12 amino acids. V shed 0 bases and J shed 4 bases, with 3 bases lying between them.

This clonotype has more than one count but fewer than ten. This chain links TRBV11-2 with TRBJ2-5; D not certain. Germline V CDR1 and CDR2: SGHAT, FQNNGV. There are 14 residues in the CDR3. Deletions cut 5 bases from V and 1 base from J, with 11 bases between. CDR3 DNA sequence: TGTGCCAGCAGCCCCCCGTTTGTCCAAGAGACCCAGTACTTC. Amino acids: CASSPPFVQETQYF. Full variable domain (missing parts from reference TRBV11-2 and TRBJ2-5): EAGVAQSPRYKIIEKRQSVAFWCNPISGHATLYWYQQILGQGPKLLIQFQNNGVVDDSQLPKDRFSAERLKGVDSTLKIQPAKLEDSAVYLCASSPPFVQETQYFGPGTRLLVL.

This CDR3 reads CSARSGGRTASSTDTQYF. The CDR3 bases are TGCAGTGCTAGAAGTGGTGGACGGACAGCGTCTAGCACAGATACGCAGTATTTT. This chain uses TRBV20-1 with TRBJ2-3, with TRBD1 as a possible D gene (6 bases). Trimming left V 2 bases short and J 0 bases short, with 21 bases between. The CDR3 spans 18 residues. Germline V CDR1 and CDR2: DFQATT, SNEGSKA (reference sequence).

At least ten counts were recorded for this clonotype. J is TRBJ1-2 and V is TRBV12-3 or TRBV12-4, with TRBD1 matching over 7 bases. This CDR3 is 14 amino acids long. Unmatched junction bases numbered 7, after V lost 5 bases and J lost 4 bases. The CDR3 here is CASSVDRVGYGYTF. CDR3 DNA: TGTGCCAGCAGTGTCGACAGGGTTGGCTATGGCTACACCTTC.

This clonotype was counted ten times or more. The CDR3 spells CSVPDNEKDGTALEAFF. The CDR3 DNA follows: TGCAGCGTTCCCGACAACGAAAAAGACGGAACGGCCCTCGAAGCTTTCTTT. The gene calls are TRBV29-1 and TRBJ1-1, with no clear D. This CDR3 has 17 amino acids. V shed 5 bases and J shed 8 bases, with 30 bases lying between them. CDR1 is SQVTM and CDR2 is ANQGSEA in the germline V gene. Drawing the rest from reference TRBV29-1 and TRBJ1-1, the complete variable domain is SAVISQKPSRDICQRGTSLTIQCQVDSQVTMMFWYRQQPGQSLTLIATANQGSEATYESGFVIDKFPISRPNLTFSTLTVSNMSPEDSSIYLCSVPDNEKDGTALEAFFGQGTRLTVV.

This chain links TRBV20-1 with TRBJ1-1, with TRBD1 matching 10 bases. V lost 3 bases to trimming and J lost 11 bases; unmatched junction nucleotides: 9. The CDR3 is made up of 13 amino acids. The V gene's germline CDR1 is DFQATT and CDR2 SNEGSKA (reference sequence). In DNA, the CDR3 is TGCAGTGCTAGGCCCGGGACAGGGGAGACGGCTTTCTTT. Translated, it gives CSARPGTGETAFF.

This clonotype was seen many times. The genes are TRBV7-8 and TRBJ1-2; D remains ambiguous. Trimming left V 5 bases short and J 0 bases short, with 7 bases between. The CDR3 sequence is 13 residues long. CDR1 is SGHVS, CDR2 FQNEAQ, per germline. DNA of the CDR3: TGTGCCAGCAGCATTACAGCTAACTATGGCTACACCTTC. Its protein product is CASSITANYGYTF.

There are many counts of this clonotype. This chain uses TRBV28 with TRBJ1-2; D is uncertain. The CDR3 is 16 amino acids. V lost 6 bases and J lost 1, with 18 bases in between. Per germline, CDR1 MDHEN and CDR2 SYDVKM. Written as DNA, the CDR3 is TGTGCCAGCAGCCCCGGTAGTCACGGACGTAACTATGGCTACACCTTC. This encodes CASSPGSHGRNYGYTF.

This clonotype has only a few counts. Its ends do not fully match the called genes, so a read error is possible. The V gene is TRBV20-1, the J gene TRBJ2-1, with 11 positions matching TRBD1. There are 13 residues in the CDR3. Germline-derived CDR1 and CDR2 are DFQATT and SNEGSKA (reference sequence). The CDR3 sequence: CSAGVGTGGISIF. CDR3 bases: TGCAGTGCAGGGGTGGGGACAGGGGGTATTTCTATATTC.

V is TRBV25-1 and J is TRBJ2-7; D is unresolved. The CDR3 length is 15 residues. V lost 3 bases and J lost 4, with 16 bases in between. Per germline, CDR1 MGHDK and CDR2 SYGVNS. This CDR3 reads CASSDRGEMFYEQYF. CDR3 nucleotide sequence: TGTGCCAGCAGTGACCGCGGAGAGATGTTTTACGAGCAGTACTTC.

At least ten counts were recorded for this clonotype. The chain employs TRBV24-1 and TRBJ1-5; D is uncertain. This CDR3 region has 14 residues. Germline loops: CDR1 KGHDR, CDR2 SFDVKD. Trimming removed 3 bases from V and 6 bases from J, with 11 bases in between. The CDR3 region is CATSDKDLGQPQHF. The CDR3 nucleotides read TGTGCCACCAGTGATAAGGACCTAGGTCAGCCCCAGCATTTT.

This clonotype was observed once. This chain links TRBV20-1 with TRBJ2-7; 7 nucleotides line up with TRBD2. The germline gives CDR1 DFQATT, CDR2 SNEGSKA (reference sequence). There are 14 residues in the CDR3. V was pared by 0 bases and J by 1 base, with 3 bases of the junction left unmatched. This chain's CDR3 is CSAREGGMSYEQYF. The CDR3 coding sequence is TGCAGTGCTAGAGAGGGGGGGATGTCCTACGAGCAGTACTTC.

This clonotype occurred many times. The J gene is TRBJ1-2, the V gene TRBV20-1, with TRBD1 matching 11 bases. V lost 5 bases and J lost 7; bases outside the gene matches: 6. The germline CDR1 and CDR2 sequences are DFQATT and SNEGSKA (reference sequence). The CDR3 loop spans 13 amino acids. The CDR3 DNA reads TGCAGTGCTCCCGGACAGGGGGCAGGTGGCTACACCTTC. Translation gives CSAPGQGAGGYTF.

This clonotype was observed a handful of times. No DNA is shown, since the ends of the CDR3 on it are uncertain; the CDR3 is the one TCRdb lists. CDR3: CASSVATGSPFF. The genes are TRBV9 and TRBJ2-1. Germline CDR1 and CDR2: SGDLS and YYNGEE. Including both end residues, the CDR3 is 12 amino acids long.

The table lists this clonotype with many counts. This chain uses TRBV6-6 with TRBJ1-1; 7 nucleotides agree with TRBD1. V dropped 7 bases and J dropped 4; count of bases not matched to a gene: 9. The length of the CDR3 is 14 residues. Germline V gives CDR1 MNHNY, CDR2 SVGAGI (reference sequence). The CDR3 spells CASISQGSSTEAFF. CDR3 bases: TGTGCCAGCATCTCACAGGGGAGTAGCACTGAAGCTTTCTTT.

Only a few counts were recorded for this clonotype. The chain has TRBV29-1 and TRBJ2-1, with D tentatively TRBD1 (5 bases). CDR3 length: 11 amino acids. The V end was cut by 6 bases, the J end by 11 bases, with 14 bases between. The germline gives CDR1 SQVTM, CDR2 ANQGSEA. CDR3 residues: CSVFKDSQQFF. CDR3 coding DNA: TGCAGCGTCTTTAAAGACAGCCAGCAGTTCTTC.

The chain has TRBV25-1 and TRBJ2-4; possible D gene TRBD2, 5 bases. Germline lookup yields CDR1 MGHDK and CDR2 SYGVNS. V lost 7 bases, J lost 3 bases, and 19 bases lay in between. CDR3 size: 16 residues. In nucleotides, the CDR3 is TGTGCCAGCACCCCATCGGCGGGTGACGACAAAAACATTCAGTACTTC. Protein sequence: CASTPSAGDDKNIQYF.

In this sample, this clonotype turned up a few times. One junction end does not reproduce the germline sequence, and a read error may be involved. The V gene is TRBV7-6, the J gene TRBJ2-3; unclear D gene. Germline CDR1 is SGHVS and CDR2 is FNYEAQ. The CDR3 is 12 residues long. In nucleotides, the CDR3 is TGTGCCAGCAGCCCCGAGGTAGTCGAATATACCTTT. This gives the protein CASSPEVVEYTF.

This clonotype has just a few counts. CDR3 amino acids: CASSSSGRETYEQYF. The CDR3 DNA is TGTGCCAGCAGTTCCTCAGGGCGGGAGACCTACGAGCAGTACTTC. The chain has TRBV6-2 or TRBV6-3 and TRBJ2-7; TRBD2 aligns across 7 bases. Germline V lookup: CDR1 MNHEY, CDR2 SVGEGT. The CDR3 length is 15 residues. J gave up 2 bases and V 4 bases, and 8 bases lay outside the gene matches.